The source of this T cell receptor beta chain is a study of OX40 agonist ivuxolimab in advanced cancers. The overall study: Ivuxolimab doses were 0.01, 0.1, 0.3, 1.5, 3 or 10 mg/kg every 2 weeks. The dose-escalation cohort had hepatocellular carcinoma, melanoma, renal cell or head and neck cancer. Study-wide findings and caveats: The antigens recognized by the expanded peripheral T cells, that is their antigen specificity, were not determined. CD8+ T cells averaged more expanded clones than CD4+.

Libraries were prepared by immunoSEQ multiplex PCR; TCRdb keeps only in-frame clonotypes and omits some of them. The sample includes under 150,000 clones, 90% seen only once; the top ten take roughly 1.1%. Trimming at V came to 3 bases and at J to 2 bases, leaving 15 bases not matched to a gene. The CDR3 loop spans 18 amino acids. Germline V gene data show CDR1 as SGHRS and CDR2 as YFSETQ. This clone was seen a single time. Its target is not known. The sequence was collected from an adult with an advanced solid tumor such as melanoma, head and neck, liver or kidney cancer. The rearrangement links TRBV5-1 to TRBJ2-3, with 7 bases lining up with TRBD1. The sequenced sample was CD4+ or CD8+ T cells sorted from blood, obtained in a trial of the OX40 agonist ivuxolimab. Written as DNA, the CDR3 is TGCGCCAGCAGCTCTAATACCCGGGTGGGACAGAACACAGATACGCAGTATTTT. It is translated as CASSSNTRVGQNTDTQYF.